This T cell receptor beta chain is drawn from a study of cytomegalovirus exposure and HLA in healthy donors. General study points: A later examination showed that TCR association rates differed by HLA locus, with DRB1 most and HLA-C fewest.

With 3 bases removed from V and 5 bases from J, the gap between germline ends came to 8 bases. Germline lookup yields CDR1 SGDLS and CDR2 YYNGEE. This CDR3 has 12 residues. The PCR had 60 Vbeta and 13 Jbeta primers. Produced via immunoSEQ multiplex PCR; TCRdb's table is partial and in-frame only. This sample has approximately 170,000 clones, with about 65% found just once. Notes on this clone: As yet, its antigen is unknown.

The chain carries TRBV9 and TRBJ1-2; no reliable D call. The sequencing input was PBMCs. The TCR comes from a girl under 18 in good health and CMV-seronegative. The CDR3 coding sequence is TGTGCCAGCAGCGCCGGCGGGTATGGCTACACCTTC. Residues: CASSAGGYGYTF.